One and the same sample provided the 20 T cell receptor beta chains below, sequenced in a study of T-cell memory formation after mild COVID-19. TCRdb re-called the 5' RACE reads with MiXCR, one entry per CDR3 protein. The profile shows 350,000 or so distinct CDR3 sequences, under 25% of them singletons. The specimen sequenced was PBMCs or a T cell subset sorted from them (not recorded which). Every receptor here comes from an adult woman who had mild COVID-19 (a few samples of this study predate the infection). Cell type and time point are not known.

This clonotype was counted only a few times. This sequence joins TRBV20-1 and TRBJ1-1; D is ambiguous. Germline loops: CDR1 DFQATT, CDR2 SNEGSKA (reference sequence). The CDR3 is 10 amino acids. V lost 5 bases and J 7 bases, leaving 8 bases between the germline ends. The CDR3: CSASDHEAFF. In DNA, the CDR3 is TGCAGTGCTTCGGACCATGAAGCTTTCTTT.

The rearrangement links TRBV7-6 to TRBJ2-5; D remains unclear. CDR1 and CDR2 (germline): SGHVS, FNYEAQ. V was shortened by 7 bases and J by 8 bases, with 20 bases between the two germline ends. The CDR3 loop spans 14 amino acids. The chain's CDR3 is CASNPGEERDTQYF. The DNA for the CDR3 is TGTGCCAGCAACCCCGGCGAGGAGCGCGATACCCAGTACTTC.

This clonotype was observed a few times. The chain is built from TRBV5-6 and TRBJ2-1; 8 bases match TRBD1. V lost 4 bases to trimming and J lost 8 bases; unmatched junction nucleotides: 2. The CDR3 has 12 amino acids. In germline, CDR1 is SGHDT, CDR2 YYEEEE. In nucleotides, the CDR3 is TGTGCCAGCAGCCAGGGGGCCTATGAGCAGTTCTTC. Translating it yields CASSQGAYEQFF. The whole variable domain, filled in from reference TRBV5-6 and TRBJ2-1, reads DAGVTQSPTHLIKTRGQQVTLRCSPKSGHDTVSWYQQALGQGPQFIFQYYEEEERQRGNFPDRFSGHQFPNYSSELNVNALLLGDSALYLCASSQGAYEQFFGPGTRLTVL.

The chain joins TRBV20-1 to TRBJ2-1, with 16 nucleotides matching TRBD2. J was trimmed by 2 bases and V by 6 bases; bases with no gene match: 7. Germline V lookup: CDR1 DFQATT, CDR2 SNEGSKA (reference sequence). This CDR3 has 17 amino acids. In DNA, the CDR3 is TGCAGTGCCTGCGCGGGACTAGCGGGGGGGCCCTACAATGAGCAGTTCTTC. It yields the protein CSACAGLAGGPYNEQFF.

This clonotype was counted between two and nine times. The J gene is TRBJ1-1, the V gene TRBV25-1; tentatively, D is TRBD1 (5 bases). The V gene lost 4 bases and the J gene lost 0 bases, with 12 bases spanning the gap. The CDR3 loop spans 15 amino acids. In germline, CDR1 is MGHDK, CDR2 SYGVNS. The CDR3 DNA is TGTGCCAGCAGTGTGGGACTCTACTTGAACACTGAAGCTTTCTTT. It yields the protein CASSVGLYLNTEAFF.

Many counts were recorded for this clonotype. The chain joins TRBV5-4 to TRBJ1-1; a possible D gene is TRBD1 (5 bases). Germline-derived CDR1 and CDR2 are SGHNT and YYREEE (reference sequence). V lost 4 bases to trimming and J lost 2 bases, with 18 bases between them. The CDR3 is made up of 16 amino acids. CDR3 in DNA: TGTGCCAGCAGCGTAACAACAGGCGGACCAAACACTGAAGCTTTCTTT. This encodes CASSVTTGGPNTEAFF.

The J gene is TRBJ2-1, the V gene TRBV4-3; the D gene is possibly TRBD2 (5 bases). The germline V and J ends were trimmed by 1 base and 0 bases, with 16 bases remaining between them. Germline V gives CDR1 LGHNA, CDR2 YSLEER. The CDR3 consists of 18 residues. CDR3 region: CASSQVANGIGSYNEQFF. CDR3 bases: TGCGCCAGCAGCCAAGTAGCGAACGGGATTGGCTCCTACAATGAGCAGTTCTTC.

The chain links TRBV5-1 to TRBJ2-7; maybe TRBD1 (6 bases). The V gene lost 5 bases and the J gene lost 6 bases, with 21 bases spanning the gap. The CDR3 extends over 15 amino acids. Germline values: CDR1 SGHRS, CDR2 YFSETQ. In DNA, the CDR3 is TGCGCCAGCAGTTGGACAGACCTTCGAGGGAGCGAGCAGTACTTC. Amino acid sequence: CASSWTDLRGSEQYF.

The chain has TRBV20-1 and TRBJ2-7; D gene ambiguous. Germline CDR1 and CDR2: DFQATT and SNEGSKA (reference sequence). The germline V and J ends were trimmed by 7 bases and 5 bases, with 21 bases remaining between them. This CDR3 has 14 amino acids. The CDR3 reads CSGRSGVPPHEQYF. The CDR3 nucleotides read TGCAGTGGAAGAAGTGGAGTTCCGCCCCACGAGCAGTACTTC.

CDR3 residues: CASSYSTGGFNEQYF. The CDR3 DNA reads TGTGCCAGCAGTTACTCGACAGGGGGGTTTAACGAGCAGTACTTC. The chain uses TRBV6-2 or TRBV6-3 and TRBJ2-7, with 9 bases identical to TRBD1. Germline V gives CDR1 MNHEY, CDR2 SVGEGT. V lost 0 bases and J lost 5; bases outside the gene matches: 5. CDR3 length: 15 amino acids.

The rearrangement links TRBV9 to TRBJ2-7; D possibly corresponds to TRBD1 (6 bases). V was cut by 3 bases and J by 6 bases, with 10 bases left in between. The CDR3 totals 12 residues. CDR1 is SGDLS, CDR2 YYNGEE, per germline. For the CDR3, the DNA is TGTGCCAGCAGCGCCGGGACAACCGAGCAGTACTTC. It encodes CASSAGTTEQYF.

This clonotype was seen a few times. This rearrangement joins TRBV25-1 to TRBJ1-2; 8 nucleotides agree with TRBD1. V lost 3 bases and J lost 6; bases outside the gene matches: 6. CDR3 size: 14 residues. CDR1 and CDR2 (germline): MGHDK, SYGVNS. CDR3 nucleotides: TGTGCCAGCAGTGAGACAGGGGTGTCTAATGGCTACACCTTC. Its protein product is CASSETGVSNGYTF.

The chain combines TRBV5-1 with TRBJ1-4; TRBD1 matches 7 bases. CDR1 and CDR2 from the germline V gene are SGHRS and YFSETQ. Trimming cost V 4 bases and J 1 base; bases outside gene matches: 4. The CDR3 covers 15 residues. The CDR3 DNA reads TGCGCCAGCAGCAACAGGGGAGAAACTAATGAAAAACTGTTTTTT. This sequence encodes CASSNRGETNEKLFF. The complete variable domain, with remaining parts taken from reference TRBV5-1 and TRBJ1-4, reads KAGVTQTPRYLIKTRGQQVTLSCSPISGHRSVSWYQQTPGQGLQFLFEYFSETQRNKGNFPGRFSGRQFSNSRSEMNVSTLELGDSALYLCASSNRGETNEKLFFGSGTQLSVL.

The genes are TRBV9 and TRBJ2-2; D gene unclear. CDR3 length: 15 amino acids. The germline V and J ends were trimmed by 4 bases and 0 bases, with 10 bases remaining between them. Germline assignment: CDR1 SGDLS and CDR2 YYNGEE. This CDR3 is CASSKLVANTGELFF. The CDR3 DNA is TGTGCCAGCAGCAAACTCGTAGCGAACACCGGGGAGCTGTTTTTT.

This clonotype turned up a few times. This chain joins TRBV7-8 and TRBJ2-3, with 10 bases identical to TRBD2. Trimming removed 5 bases from V and 1 base from J; junction bases left unmatched: 6. Looked up from germline, CDR1 is SGHVS and CDR2 is FQNEAQ. This CDR3 comprises 16 residues. DNA of the CDR3: TGTGCCAGCAGCCAACCTAGCGGGGGTGGCACAGATACGCAGTATTTT. It is translated as CASSQPSGGGTDTQYF.

This clonotype occurred a few times. V and J are TRBV12-3 or TRBV12-4 and TRBJ2-7; D might be TRBD1 (5 bases). The CDR3 totals 14 residues. Trimming cost V 6 bases and J 2 bases, with 14 bases left between them. This chain's CDR3 is CASSPTVRAYEQYF. The CDR3 DNA sequence: TGTGCCAGCAGCCCGACAGTTAGAGCCTACGAGCAGTACTTC.

This clonotype has a handful of counts. The CDR3 here is CASSLGTVSNQPQHF. The DNA of the CDR3 is TGTGCCAGCAGCTTAGGGACAGTTAGCAATCAGCCCCAGCATTTT. The chain has TRBV7-2 and TRBJ1-5; D possibly corresponds to TRBD1 (6 bases). The CDR3 totals 15 residues. Trimming removed 1 base from V and 0 bases from J, with 7 bases in between. Germline V gene sequence: CDR1 SGHTA, CDR2 FQGNSA.

The chain has TRBV7-2 and TRBJ2-3, with 9 bases aligning to TRBD2. Germline CDR1 is SGHTA and CDR2 is FQGNSA. This CDR3 has 14 residues. V shed 5 bases, J shed 4 bases, and the junction held 4 bases outside the gene matches. The CDR3 loop is CASSVSGGSDTQYF. The CDR3 DNA sequence: TGTGCCAGCAGCGTTAGCGGGGGATCAGATACGCAGTATTTT.

This clonotype was counted ten times or more. The chain is built from TRBV7-2 and TRBJ1-1; tentative D call: TRBD1 (6 bases). Deletions cut 5 bases from V and 5 bases from J, with 12 bases between. This CDR3 is built from 13 residues. Germline CDR1 SGHTA, CDR2 FQGNSA. The CDR3 loop is CASSQQGRTEAFF. The CDR3 coding sequence is TGTGCCAGCAGCCAACAGGGCCGGACTGAAGCTTTCTTT.

This clonotype was counted a few times. The chain is built from TRBV5-1 and TRBJ1-2, with D possibly matching TRBD1 (6 bases). Germline V gene sequence: CDR1 SGHRS, CDR2 YFSETQ. The V gene lost 4 bases and the J gene lost 4 bases, with 11 bases spanning the gap. CDR3 length: 13 amino acids. CDR3 DNA: TGCGCCAGCAGCCCGAGGGGGGCCTATGGCTACACCTTC. Amino acid sequence: CASSPRGAYGYTF.